This entry concerns a single T cell receptor beta chain. Its antigen is currently unknown. The repertoire was sequenced with immunoSEQ multiplex PCR; TCRdb's copy has only in-frame clones and lacks some. The data contain some 140,000 clones, more than 70% of them singletons. The source of the sample is a study of cytomegalovirus exposure and HLA in healthy donors. Study observations and caveats: Most TCR sequences proved rare, with some public TCRs found in many donors.

The junction had 6 bases not matched to a gene; V was cut back by 4 bases and J by 7 bases. The CDR3 is made up of 14 amino acids. Per the germline V gene, CDR1 is MNHNS and CDR2 is SASEGT. The rearrangement uses TRBV6-1 and TRBJ2-1, with 8 bases aligning to TRBD1. The sequence was collected from a human donor in good health. The sequenced sample was PBMCs. Here the CDR3 DNA reads TGTGCCAGCAGTGTGGACAGGGTGGGGAATGAGCAGTTCTTC. Its translation: CASSVDRVGNEQFF.